These 20 T cell receptor beta chains were all obtained from the same sample, sequenced in a study of T cell responses to AZD1222 COVID-19 vaccine. Clones were read by immunoSEQ multiplex PCR, and TCRdb kept only the in-frame ones, dropping some. The data contain 140,000 to 150,000 clones, 70% to 90% of them seen just once; the ten biggest clones take up around 7.8%. This specimen was peripheral blood, taken on day 0 of AZD1222 vaccination. Source of these receptors: an adult in good health.

This clone was counted between two and nine times. The rearrangement uses TRBV9 and TRBJ1-1; 7 bases line up with TRBD1. The CDR3 runs to 15 residues. The germline V gene encodes CDR1 SGDLS and CDR2 YYNGEE. Trimming cost V 2 bases and J 2 bases; bases outside gene matches: 6. CDR3: CASSVAGQRNTEAFF. CDR3 bases: TGTGCCAGCAGCGTTGCGGGACAGAGAAACACTGAAGCTTTCTTT.

The rearrangement joins TRBV19 to TRBJ1-5; TRBD1 is a possible D gene (5 bases). The CDR3 is 15 residues long. Trimming cost V 7 bases and J 4 bases, with 17 bases left between them. Germline CDR1 reads LNHDA; CDR2 reads SQIVND (reference sequence). CDR3 DNA: TGTGCCAGTACCCTTGGGGGGGGAACTAATCAGCCCCAGCATTTT. Translating gives CASTLGGGTNQPQHF. The variable domain in full, with the rest retrieved from reference TRBV19 and TRBJ1-5, is DGGITQSPKYLFRKEGQNVTLSCEQNLNHDAMYWYRQDPGQGLRLIYYSQIVNDFQKGDIAEGYSVSREKKESFPLTVTSAQKNPTAFYLCASTLGGGTNQPQHFGDGTRLSIL.

The chain links TRBV9 to TRBJ1-5; 7 nucleotides line up with TRBD1. Germline V CDR1 and CDR2: SGDLS, YYNGEE. This CDR3 is built from 15 residues. Trimming took 0 bases from V and 5 from J; bases not matched to a gene: 5. In nucleotides, the CDR3 is TGTGCCAGCAGCGTAGCGGGGACAGACCATCAGCCCCAGCATTTT. Protein sequence: CASSVAGTDHQPQHF. Based on the CDR3 plus reference TRBV9 and TRBJ1-5, the full variable domain is DSGVTQTPKHLITATGQRVTLRCSPRSGDLSVYWYQQSLDQGLQFLIQYYNGEERAKGNILERFSAQQFPDLHSELNLSSLELGDSALYFCASSVAGTDHQPQHFGDGTRLSIL.

The chain recombines TRBV11-2 with TRBJ1-1; a weak D match, TRBD1 (6 bases). CDR1 and CDR2 (germline): SGHAT, FQNNGV. Trimming stripped 0 bases from V and 4 bases from J, with 15 bases between. CDR3 size: 16 residues. CDR3 DNA sequence: TGTGCCAGCAGCTTAGAACAGGGACGGTTTGGCACTGAAGCTTTCTTT. Amino acids: CASSLEQGRFGTEAFF.

The rearrangement uses TRBV21-1 and TRBJ1-5. TRBV21-1 is shown as a pseudogene. This CDR3 spans 18 amino acids. The CDR3 sequence is CASSDRDLGETANQPQHF. The CDR3 DNA reads TGTGCCAGCAGCGACCGAGATCTCGGGGAAACAGCCAATCAGCCCCAGCATTTT.

This clone turned up a few times. The chain has TRBV4-1 and TRBJ2-5; D is unclear. Deletions cut 1 base from V and 7 bases from J, with 10 bases between. This CDR3 is 13 amino acids long. CDR1 is MGHRA, CDR2 YSYEKL, per germline. The CDR3 protein is CASSQVADGTQYF. In nucleotides, the CDR3 is TGCGCCAGCAGCCAAGTGGCTGACGGGACCCAGTACTTC.

The chain couples TRBV24-1 to TRBJ1-2; 11 bases line up with TRBD1. Trimming cost V 5 bases and J 8 bases; bases outside gene matches: 3. CDR3 length: 13 residues. Germline V gene lookup returns CDR1 KGHDR and CDR2 SFDVKD. The CDR3 loop reads CATSAGQGGGYTF. CDR3 coding DNA: TGTGCCACCAGTGCGGGACAGGGGGGAGGCTACACCTTC.

Points on this clone: Other DNA variants within this sample encode the same CDR3. The V gene is TRBV5-4, the J gene TRBJ1-2; tentative D call: TRBD1 (5 bases). The CDR3 is 12 residues long. Germline V CDR1 and CDR2: SGHNT, YYREEE (reference sequence). Trimming shortened V by 4 bases and J by 3 bases, and 7 bases separated the two germline ends. The CDR3 DNA reads TGTGCCAGCAGCCTGACAGACTATGGCTACACCTTC. Translating it yields CASSLTDYGYTF.

This sequence joins TRBV19 and TRBJ1-3, with D perhaps TRBD1 (5 bases). Between the trimmed V and J ends, which lost 10 bases and 6 bases, there was a span of 13 bases. This CDR3 has 12 residues. Germline assignment: CDR1 LNHDA and CDR2 SQIVND (reference sequence). CDR3 sequence reads: CATQGYENTIYF. For the CDR3, the DNA is TGTGCCACCCAGGGTTATGAAAACACCATATATTTT.

The gene calls are TRBV5-1 and TRBJ2-7; 8 bases are a match to TRBD1. Germline loops: CDR1 SGHRS, CDR2 YFSETQ. Losses at the gene ends were 3 bases for V and 0 bases for J; bases not matched to a gene: 8. The CDR3 is made up of 16 amino acids. CDR3 loop: CASSWTTGDGSYEQYF. In DNA, the CDR3 is TGCGCCAGCAGCTGGACGACAGGGGACGGCTCCTACGAGCAGTACTTC.

The chain uses TRBV2 and TRBJ1-1, with D maybe TRBD1 (5 bases). V was clipped by 4 bases and J by 2 bases, with 14 bases between them. This CDR3 comprises 15 residues. CDR1 SNHLY and CDR2 FYNNEI come from the germline V gene. This CDR3 reads CASSARLQGNTEAFF. The CDR3 DNA is TGTGCCAGCAGTGCCCGACTCCAGGGTAACACTGAAGCTTTCTTT.

The V gene is TRBV10-3, the J gene TRBJ1-4, with D possibly being TRBD1 (6 bases). Germline V gives CDR1 ENHRY, CDR2 SYGVKD. V was trimmed by 0 bases and J by 11 bases, leaving 10 bases between them. The CDR3 consists of 13 residues. CDR3 nucleotides: TGTGCCATCAGTGAGTCGGGGGCTACTAAACTGTTTTTT. Protein sequence: CAISESGATKLFF.

The V call is TRBV9, the J call TRBJ1-2; 7 bases agree with TRBD1. This CDR3 is built from 15 residues. CDR1 SGDLS and CDR2 YYNGEE come from the germline V gene. V lost 4 bases to trimming and J lost 1 base; unmatched junction nucleotides: 7. The CDR3 DNA follows: TGTGCCAGCAGCAACCGGGACAGTTATAACTATGGCTACACCTTC. Its translation is CASSNRDSYNYGYTF.

The chain recombines TRBV18 with TRBJ1-1; 10 bases are shared with TRBD1. Per the germline V gene, CDR1 is KGHSH and CDR2 is LQKENI. V lost 5 bases to trimming and J lost 0 bases; unmatched junction nucleotides: 3. The CDR3 totals 15 residues. The CDR3 reads CASSGQGVMNTEAFF. In DNA form, the CDR3 reads TGTGCCAGCTCAGGACAGGGGGTAATGAACACTGAAGCTTTCTTT.

The chain combines TRBV12-3 or TRBV12-4 with TRBJ1-2; no clear D. The V and J ends lost 10 bases and 4 bases respectively, with 16 bases between them. This CDR3 comprises 13 residues. In DNA, the CDR3 is TGTGCCACGGGAGACTCTTTCCTCTATGGCTACACCTTC. Translating gives CATGDSFLYGYTF.

This chain uses TRBV1 with TRBJ1-5; the D call of TRBD1 is as the table states it, not checked on the DNA. TRBV1 is a documented pseudogene. The CDR3 consists of 13 residues. CDR3 in DNA: TGCACCAGCAGCCCCGGCAGGGGCCAGCCCCAGCATTTT. This encodes CTSSPGRGQPQHF.

V gene TRBV5-1 combines with J gene TRBJ1-2; D remains ambiguous. Germline loops: CDR1 SGHRS, CDR2 YFSETQ. V was cut by 0 bases and J by 4 bases, with 10 bases left in between. The CDR3 sequence is 14 residues long. The CDR3 reads CASSLVVDGYGYTF. For the CDR3, the DNA is TGCGCCAGCAGCTTGGTCGTGGATGGCTATGGCTACACCTTC.

CDR3 in DNA: TGTGCCAGTAGTATTGGCCTGGAGAGTTCACCCCTCCACTTT. Protein product: CASSIGLESSPLHF. The V gene is TRBV19, the J gene TRBJ1-6; D not certain. The V gene lost 3 bases and the J gene lost 9 bases, with 12 bases spanning the gap. This CDR3 has 14 residues. Germline V gene lookup returns CDR1 LNHDA and CDR2 SQIVND (reference sequence).

This rearrangement joins TRBV7-9 to TRBJ2-1, with no clear D. The CDR3 is made up of 12 amino acids. Germline V gene sequence: CDR1 SEHNR, CDR2 FQNEAQ (reference sequence). Between the trimmed V and J ends, which lost 1 base and 6 bases, there was a span of 4 bases. The CDR3 DNA follows: TGTGCCAGCAGCTTAGGTTTCAATGAGCAGTTCTTC. Its protein product is CASSLGFNEQFF. Using reference TRBV7-9 and TRBJ2-1 for the parts outside the CDR3, the full variable domain is DTGVSQNPRHKITKRGQNVTFRCDPISEHNRLYWYRQTLGQGPEFLTYFQNEAQLEKSRLLSDRFSAERPKGSFSTLEIQRTEQGDSAMYLCASSLGFNEQFFGPGTRLTVL.

V is TRBV2 and J is TRBJ2-5; a weak D match, TRBD2 (6 bases). V was clipped by 7 bases and J by 5 bases, with 14 bases between them. Looked up from germline, CDR1 is SNHLY and CDR2 is FYNNEI. This CDR3 spans 13 amino acids. CDR3 coding DNA: TGTGCCAGCATGCGCGGGGCGGGGGAGACCCAGTACTTC. Amino acid sequence: CASMRGAGETQYF.